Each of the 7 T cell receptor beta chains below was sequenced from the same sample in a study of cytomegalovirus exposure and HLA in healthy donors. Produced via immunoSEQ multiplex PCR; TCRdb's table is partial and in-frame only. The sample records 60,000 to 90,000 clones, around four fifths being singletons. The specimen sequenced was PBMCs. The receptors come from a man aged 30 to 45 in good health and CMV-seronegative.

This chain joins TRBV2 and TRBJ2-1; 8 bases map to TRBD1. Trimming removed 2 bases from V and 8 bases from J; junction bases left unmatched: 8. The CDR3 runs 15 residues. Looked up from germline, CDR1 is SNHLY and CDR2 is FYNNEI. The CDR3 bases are TGTGCCAGCAGTGAAAAGGGGGACAGGATCGATGAGCAGTTCTTC. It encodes CASSEKGDRIDEQFF.

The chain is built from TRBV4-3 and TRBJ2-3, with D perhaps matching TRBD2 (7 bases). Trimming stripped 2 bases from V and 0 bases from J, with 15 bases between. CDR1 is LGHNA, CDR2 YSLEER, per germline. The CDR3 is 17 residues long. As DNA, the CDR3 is TGCGCCAGCAGCCAAAAGGGGGGGGCGTCTAGCACAGATACGCAGTATTTT. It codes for CASSQKGGASSTDTQYF.

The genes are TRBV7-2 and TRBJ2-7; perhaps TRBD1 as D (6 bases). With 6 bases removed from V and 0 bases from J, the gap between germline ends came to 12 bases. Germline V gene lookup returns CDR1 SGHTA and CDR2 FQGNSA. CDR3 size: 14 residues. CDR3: CASSRTTGSYEQYF. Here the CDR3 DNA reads TGTGCCAGCAGTCGAACGACAGGCTCCTACGAGCAGTACTTC.

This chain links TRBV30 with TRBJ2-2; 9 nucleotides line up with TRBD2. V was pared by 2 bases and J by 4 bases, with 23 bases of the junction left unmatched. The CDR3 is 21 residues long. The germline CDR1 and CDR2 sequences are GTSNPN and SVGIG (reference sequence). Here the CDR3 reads CAWSRGRSPLAGGGGTGELFF. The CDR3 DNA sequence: TGTGCCTGGAGTCGCGGACGATCACCACTAGCGGGTGGAGGGGGCACCGGGGAGCTGTTTTTT.

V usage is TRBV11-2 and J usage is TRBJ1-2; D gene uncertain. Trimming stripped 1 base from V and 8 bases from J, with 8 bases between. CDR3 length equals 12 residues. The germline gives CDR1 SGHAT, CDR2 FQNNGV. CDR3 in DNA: TGTGCCAGCAGCTTAGGGCCCCTGGGCTACACCTTC. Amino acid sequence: CASSLGPLGYTF.

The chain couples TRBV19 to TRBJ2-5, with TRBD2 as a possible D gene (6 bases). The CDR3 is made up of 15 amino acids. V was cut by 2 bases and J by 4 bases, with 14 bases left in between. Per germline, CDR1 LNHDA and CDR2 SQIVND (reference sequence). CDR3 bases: TGTGCCAGTAGTATAATGGCGGGGCGGGGAGAGACCCAGTACTTC. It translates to CASSIMAGRGETQYF.

The CDR3 region is CASSRDSATNEKLFF. CDR3 nucleotide sequence: TGTGCCAGCAGTAGGGACAGCGCAACTAATGAAAAACTGTTTTTT. The J gene is TRBJ1-4, the V gene TRBV6-5, with TRBD1 matching over 7 bases. The CDR3 spans 15 residues. Germline CDR1 MNHEY, CDR2 SVGAGI. V lost 5 bases to trimming and J lost 0 bases; unmatched junction nucleotides: 3.